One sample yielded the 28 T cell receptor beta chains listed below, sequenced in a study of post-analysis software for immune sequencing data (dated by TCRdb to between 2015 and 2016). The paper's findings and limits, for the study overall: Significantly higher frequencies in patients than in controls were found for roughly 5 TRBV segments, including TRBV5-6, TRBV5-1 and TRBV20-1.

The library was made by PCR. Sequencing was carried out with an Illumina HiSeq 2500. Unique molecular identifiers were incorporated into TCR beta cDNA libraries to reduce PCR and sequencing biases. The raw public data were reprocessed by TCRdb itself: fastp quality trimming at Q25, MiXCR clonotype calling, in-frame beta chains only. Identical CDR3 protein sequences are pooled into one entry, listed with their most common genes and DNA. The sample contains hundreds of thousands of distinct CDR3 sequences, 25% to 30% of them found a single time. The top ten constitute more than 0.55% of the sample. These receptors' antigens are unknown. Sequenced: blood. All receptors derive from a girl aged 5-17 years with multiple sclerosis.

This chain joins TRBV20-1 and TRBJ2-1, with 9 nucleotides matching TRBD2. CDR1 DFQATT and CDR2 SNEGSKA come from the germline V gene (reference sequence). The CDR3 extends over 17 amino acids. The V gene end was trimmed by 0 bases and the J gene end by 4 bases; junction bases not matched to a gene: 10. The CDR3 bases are TGCAGTGCTAGAGATTTGGTGCGGGGGGGCCTTTACAATGAGCAGTTCTTC. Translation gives CSARDLVRGGLYNEQFF.

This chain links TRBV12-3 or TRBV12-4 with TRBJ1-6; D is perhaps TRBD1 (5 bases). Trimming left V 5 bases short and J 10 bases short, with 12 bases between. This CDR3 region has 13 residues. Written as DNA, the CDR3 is TGTGCCAGCAGTCTTCAGGGTGTCTCACCCCTCCACTTT. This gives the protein CASSLQGVSPLHF.

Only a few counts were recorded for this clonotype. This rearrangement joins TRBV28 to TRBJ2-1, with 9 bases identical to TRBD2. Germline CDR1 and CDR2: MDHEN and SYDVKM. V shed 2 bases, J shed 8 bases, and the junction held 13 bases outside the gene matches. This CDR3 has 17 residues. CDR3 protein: CASSLRLAGGLGHEQFF. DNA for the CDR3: TGTGCCAGCAGTTTAAGGCTTGCGGGAGGGCTTGGCCATGAGCAGTTCTTC.

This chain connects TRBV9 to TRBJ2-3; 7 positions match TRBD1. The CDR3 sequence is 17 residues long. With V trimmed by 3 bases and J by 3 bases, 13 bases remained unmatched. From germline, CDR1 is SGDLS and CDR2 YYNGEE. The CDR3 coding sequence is TGTGCCAGCAGCGAGGCAGACAGGGTATGGGAGACAGATACGCAGTATTTT. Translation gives CASSEADRVWETDTQYF.

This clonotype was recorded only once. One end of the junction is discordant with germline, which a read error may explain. CDR3 coding DNA: TGCAGTGCGCTTACAGGGGGGCTCGAAACAGGTACGCAGTATTTT. Translating gives CSALTGGLETGTQYF. V gene TRBV20-1 combines with J gene TRBJ2-3, with TRBD1 matching 8 bases. Germline values: CDR1 DFQATT, CDR2 SNEGSKA (reference sequence). The CDR3 is made up of 15 amino acids.

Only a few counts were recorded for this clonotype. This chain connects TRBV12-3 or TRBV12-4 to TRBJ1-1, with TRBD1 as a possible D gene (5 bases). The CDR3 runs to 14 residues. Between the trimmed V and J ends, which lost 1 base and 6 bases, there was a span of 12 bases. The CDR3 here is CASSLGQGRAEAFF. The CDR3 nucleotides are TGTGCCAGCAGTTTAGGCCAGGGTAGAGCTGAAGCTTTCTTT.

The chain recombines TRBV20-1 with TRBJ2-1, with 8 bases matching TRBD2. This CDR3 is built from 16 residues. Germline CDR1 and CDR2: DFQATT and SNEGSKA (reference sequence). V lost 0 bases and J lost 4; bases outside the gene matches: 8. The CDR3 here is CSAREKIAGFYNEQFF. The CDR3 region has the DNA TGCAGTGCTAGAGAAAAGATAGCGGGGTTTTACAATGAGCAGTTCTTC.

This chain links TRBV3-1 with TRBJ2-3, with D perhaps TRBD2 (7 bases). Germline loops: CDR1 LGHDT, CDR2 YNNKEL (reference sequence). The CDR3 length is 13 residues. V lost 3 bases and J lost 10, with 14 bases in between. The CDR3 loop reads CASSQTRGAPQYF. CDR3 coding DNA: TGTGCCAGCAGCCAGACCCGGGGGGCGCCGCAGTATTTT.

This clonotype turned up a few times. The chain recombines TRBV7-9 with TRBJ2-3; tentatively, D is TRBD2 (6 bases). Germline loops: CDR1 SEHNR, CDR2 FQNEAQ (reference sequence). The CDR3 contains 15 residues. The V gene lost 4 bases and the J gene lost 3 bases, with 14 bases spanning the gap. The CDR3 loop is CASSSWGGSTDTQYF. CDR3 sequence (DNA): TGTGCCAGCAGCTCCTGGGGAGGAAGTACAGATACGCAGTATTTT.

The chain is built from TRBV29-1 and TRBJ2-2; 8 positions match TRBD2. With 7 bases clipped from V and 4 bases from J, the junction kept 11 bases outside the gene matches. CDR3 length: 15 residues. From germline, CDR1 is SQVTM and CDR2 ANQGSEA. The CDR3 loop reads CSAGGGTGTTGELFF. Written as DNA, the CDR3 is TGCAGCGCCGGGGGGGGTACAGGCACCACCGGGGAGCTGTTTTTT.

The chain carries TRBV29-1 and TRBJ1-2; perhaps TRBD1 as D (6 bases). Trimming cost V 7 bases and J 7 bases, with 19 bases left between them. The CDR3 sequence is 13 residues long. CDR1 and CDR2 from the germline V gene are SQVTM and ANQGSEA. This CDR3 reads CSAQRGGISGYTF. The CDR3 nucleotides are TGCAGCGCCCAAAGGGGGGGGATAAGTGGCTACACCTTC.

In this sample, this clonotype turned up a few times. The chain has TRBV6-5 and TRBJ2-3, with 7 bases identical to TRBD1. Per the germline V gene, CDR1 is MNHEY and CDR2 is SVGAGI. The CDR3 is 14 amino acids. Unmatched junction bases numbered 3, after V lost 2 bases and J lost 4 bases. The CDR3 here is CASSYNRGADTQYF. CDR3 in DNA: TGTGCCAGCAGTTACAACAGGGGCGCAGATACGCAGTATTTT.

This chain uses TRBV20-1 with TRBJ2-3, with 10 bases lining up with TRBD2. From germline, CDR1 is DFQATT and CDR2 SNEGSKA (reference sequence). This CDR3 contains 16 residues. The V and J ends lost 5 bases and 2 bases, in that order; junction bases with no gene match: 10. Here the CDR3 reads CSAQAERGGDTDTQYF. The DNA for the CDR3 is TGCAGTGCTCAAGCAGAGCGGGGGGGGGACACAGATACGCAGTATTTT.

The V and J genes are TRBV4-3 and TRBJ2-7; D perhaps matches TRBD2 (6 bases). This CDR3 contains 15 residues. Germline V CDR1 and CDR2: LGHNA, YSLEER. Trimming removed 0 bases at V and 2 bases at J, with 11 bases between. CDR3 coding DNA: TGCGCCAGCAGCCAAGATGCGGGGTCCCCCTACGAGCAGTACTTC. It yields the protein CASSQDAGSPYEQYF.

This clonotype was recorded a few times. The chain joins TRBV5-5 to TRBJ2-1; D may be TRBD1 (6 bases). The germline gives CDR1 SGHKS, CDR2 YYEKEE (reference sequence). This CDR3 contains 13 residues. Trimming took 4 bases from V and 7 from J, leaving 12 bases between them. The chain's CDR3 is CASSKGQRNEQFF. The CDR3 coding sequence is TGTGCCAGCAGCAAGGGACAACGGAATGAGCAGTTCTTC.

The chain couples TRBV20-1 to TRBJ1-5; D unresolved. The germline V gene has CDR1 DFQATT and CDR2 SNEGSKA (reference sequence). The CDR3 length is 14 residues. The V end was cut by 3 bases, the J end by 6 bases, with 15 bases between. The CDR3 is CSASAGRSGQPQHF. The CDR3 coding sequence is TGCAGTGCTAGTGCGGGGAGGTCAGGTCAGCCCCAGCATTTT.

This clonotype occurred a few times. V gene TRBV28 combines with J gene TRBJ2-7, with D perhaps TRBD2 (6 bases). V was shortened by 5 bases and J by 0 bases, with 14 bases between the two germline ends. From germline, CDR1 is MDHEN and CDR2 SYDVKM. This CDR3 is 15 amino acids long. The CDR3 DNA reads TGTGCCAGCAGTCCGCGTCTCGGGAGCTCCTACGAGCAGTACTTC. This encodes CASSPRLGSSYEQYF. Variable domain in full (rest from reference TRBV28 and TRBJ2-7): DVKVTQSSRYLVKRTGEKVFLECVQDMDHENMFWYRQDPGLGLRLIYFSYDVKMKEKGDIPEGYSVSREKKERFSLILESASTNQTSMYLCASSPRLGSSYEQYFGPGTRLTVT.

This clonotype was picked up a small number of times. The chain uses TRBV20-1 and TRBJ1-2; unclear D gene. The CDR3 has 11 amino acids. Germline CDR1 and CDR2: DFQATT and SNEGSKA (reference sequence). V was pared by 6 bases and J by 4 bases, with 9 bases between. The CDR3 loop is CSAPTAYGYTF. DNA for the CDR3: TGCAGTGCGCCAACGGCCTATGGCTACACCTTC.

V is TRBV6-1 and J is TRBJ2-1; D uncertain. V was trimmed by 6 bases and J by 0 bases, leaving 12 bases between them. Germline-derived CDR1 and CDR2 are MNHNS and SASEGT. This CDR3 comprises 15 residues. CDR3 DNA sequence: TGTGCCAGCAGGGTTTTTCTGAGCTCCTACAATGAGCAGTTCTTC. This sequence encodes CASRVFLSSYNEQFF.

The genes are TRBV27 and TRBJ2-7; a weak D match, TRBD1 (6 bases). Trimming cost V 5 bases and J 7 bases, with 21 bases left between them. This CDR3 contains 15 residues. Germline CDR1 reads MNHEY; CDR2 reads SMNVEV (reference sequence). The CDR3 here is CASSLEGQGLDEQYF. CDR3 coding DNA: TGTGCCAGCAGTCTAGAAGGCCAGGGGTTGGATGAGCAGTACTTC.

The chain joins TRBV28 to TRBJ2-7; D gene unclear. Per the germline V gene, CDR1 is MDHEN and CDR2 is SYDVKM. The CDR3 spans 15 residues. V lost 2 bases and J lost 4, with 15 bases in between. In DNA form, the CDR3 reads TGTGCCAGCAGTTTACAGTTTGACCGCCCGTACGAGCAGTACTTC. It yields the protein CASSLQFDRPYEQYF. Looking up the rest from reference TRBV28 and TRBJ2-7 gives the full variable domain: DVKVTQSSRYLVKRTGEKVFLECVQDMDHENMFWYRQDPGLGLRLIYFSYDVKMKEKGDIPEGYSVSREKKERFSLILESASTNQTSMYLCASSLQFDRPYEQYFGPGTRLTVT.

CDR3 sequence (DNA): TGCAGTGCTAGAGAACAGGGAAGGGAATGGGGACTGTTTTTT. Translated, it gives CSAREQGREWGLFF. The chain is built from TRBV20-1 and TRBJ1-4; maybe TRBD1 (6 bases). The V gene lost 0 bases and the J gene lost 13 bases, with 18 bases spanning the gap. Germline V gene sequence: CDR1 DFQATT, CDR2 SNEGSKA (reference sequence). The CDR3 loop spans 14 amino acids.

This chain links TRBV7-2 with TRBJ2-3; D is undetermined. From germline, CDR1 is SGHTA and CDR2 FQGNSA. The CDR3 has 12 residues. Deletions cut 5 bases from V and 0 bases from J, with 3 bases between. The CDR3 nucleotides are TGTGCCAGCAGCATGAGCACAGATACGCAGTATTTT. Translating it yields CASSMSTDTQYF.

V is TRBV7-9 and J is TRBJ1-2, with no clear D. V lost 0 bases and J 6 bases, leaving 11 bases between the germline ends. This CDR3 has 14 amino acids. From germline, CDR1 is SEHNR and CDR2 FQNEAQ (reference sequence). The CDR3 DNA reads TGTGCCAGCAGCTTAGCGGCCGAGGCAAATGGCTACACCTTC. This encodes CASSLAAEANGYTF.

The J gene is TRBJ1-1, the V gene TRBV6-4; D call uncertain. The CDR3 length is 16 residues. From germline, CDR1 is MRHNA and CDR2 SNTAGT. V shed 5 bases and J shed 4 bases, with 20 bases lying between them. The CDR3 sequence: CASSPTPMASSTEAFF. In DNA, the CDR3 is TGTGCCAGCAGTCCGACACCTATGGCCTCGAGCACTGAAGCTTTCTTT.

CDR3 nucleotide sequence: TGTGCCAGCAGAAACCCAGGACAGGGGGAAATAGCTAACTATGGCTACACCTTC. It encodes CASRNPGQGEIANYGYTF. The chain joins TRBV28 to TRBJ1-2; 10 nucleotides match TRBD1. V was clipped by 6 bases and J by 0 bases; unmatched bases: 13. CDR3 length: 18 amino acids. The germline gives CDR1 MDHEN, CDR2 SYDVKM.

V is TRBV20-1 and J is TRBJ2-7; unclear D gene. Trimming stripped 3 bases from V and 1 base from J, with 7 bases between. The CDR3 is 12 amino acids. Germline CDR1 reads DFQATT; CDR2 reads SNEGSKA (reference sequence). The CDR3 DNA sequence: TGCAGTGCTAGCTCACCGTCCTACGAGCAGTACTTC. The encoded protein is CSASSPSYEQYF.

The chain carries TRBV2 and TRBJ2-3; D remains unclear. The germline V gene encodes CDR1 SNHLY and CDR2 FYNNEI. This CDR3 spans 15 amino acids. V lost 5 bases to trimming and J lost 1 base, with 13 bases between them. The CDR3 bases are TGTGCCAGCAGTCCGGGCCCAGACCGCACAGATACGCAGTATTTT. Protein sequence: CASSPGPDRTDTQYF.